Below, 29 T cell receptor beta chains from the same sample are listed, as sequenced in a study of blood T cell repertoires in COVID-19. Produced via immunoSEQ multiplex PCR; TCRdb's table is partial and in-frame only. The table includes 200,000 to 300,000 clones, approximately 86% detected once. Sequenced material: peripheral blood. The origin of the receptors is an older woman who had recovered from COVID-19.

V and J are TRBV9 and TRBJ1-1; D unclear. V was pared by 4 bases and J by 5 bases, with 27 bases between. Per germline, CDR1 SGDLS and CDR2 YYNGEE. This CDR3 is 18 amino acids long. The CDR3 region is CASSRAPGINLGGTEAFF. CDR3 bases: TGTGCCAGCAGCCGAGCCCCGGGAATCAACTTAGGTGGGACTGAAGCTTTCTTT.

The V gene is TRBV18, the J gene TRBJ1-6; D is possibly TRBD1 (5 bases). Germline V lookup: CDR1 KGHSH, CDR2 LQKENI. This CDR3 has 17 residues. The germline V and J ends were trimmed by 3 bases and 5 bases, with 17 bases remaining between them. The CDR3 DNA sequence: TGTGCCAGCTCACCGTATCAGGGTTCCGTAGATAATTCACCCCTCCACTTT. This encodes CASSPYQGSVDNSPLHF.

The J gene is TRBJ2-3, the V gene TRBV6-5, with TRBD1 matching over 10 bases. J was trimmed by 5 bases and V by 6 bases; bases with no gene match: 5. The length of the CDR3 is 14 residues. The V gene's germline CDR1 is MNHEY and CDR2 SVGAGI. The CDR3 DNA sequence: TGTGCCAGCAGCCGGGACAGGGGACTAGATACGCAGTATTTT. Protein: CASSRDRGLDTQYF.

The gene calls are TRBV19 and TRBJ2-1; D remains unclear. Germline V gene sequence: CDR1 LNHDA, CDR2 SQIVND (reference sequence). V was clipped by 4 bases and J by 0 bases, with 13 bases between them. The CDR3 contains 16 residues. The CDR3 DNA follows: TGTGCCAGTAGTACCCCCACCCACAGCTCCTACAATGAGCAGTTCTTC. This gives the protein CASSTPTHSSYNEQFF. Using reference TRBV19 and TRBJ2-1 for the parts outside the CDR3, the full variable domain is DGGITQSPKYLFRKEGQNVTLSCEQNLNHDAMYWYRQDPGQGLRLIYYSQIVNDFQKGDIAEGYSVSREKKESFPLTVTSAQKNPTAFYLCASSTPTHSSYNEQFFGPGTRLTVL.

V usage is TRBV2 and J usage is TRBJ1-1; maybe TRBD1 (6 bases). CDR3 length equals 15 residues. The germline V and J ends were trimmed by 4 bases and 5 bases, with 17 bases remaining between them. Germline V lookup: CDR1 SNHLY, CDR2 FYNNEI. The CDR3 region is CASSAAAVGTTEAFF. In nucleotides, the CDR3 is TGTGCCAGCAGTGCAGCAGCAGTGGGGACAACTGAAGCTTTCTTT.

V is TRBV7-9 and J is TRBJ2-5; possibly TRBD2 for D (6 bases). Germline lookup yields CDR1 SEHNR and CDR2 FQNEAQ (reference sequence). This CDR3 is built from 13 residues. V was trimmed by 5 bases and J by 4 bases, leaving 11 bases between them. CDR3 sequence reads: CASSPAGIETQYF. The CDR3 coding sequence is TGTGCCAGCAGCCCAGCGGGTATAGAGACCCAGTACTTC.

The rearrangement links TRBV10-2 to TRBJ2-1; D call uncertain. Trimming took 3 bases from V and 0 from J, leaving 9 bases between them. Per germline, CDR1 WSHSY and CDR2 SAAADI. The CDR3 covers 15 residues. The CDR3, as DNA: TGCGCCAGCAGTGAATTCACCAGCTCCTACAATGAGCAGTTCTTC. Its translation: CASSEFTSSYNEQFF.

This clone has a single count. The J gene is TRBJ2-2, the V gene TRBV27; TRBD2 agrees at 10 bases. The germline V gene has CDR1 MNHEY and CDR2 SMNVEV (reference sequence). This CDR3 contains 17 residues. Trimming cost V 4 bases and J 10 bases; bases outside gene matches: 15. CDR3 DNA sequence: TGTGCCAGCAGTTCCGTTAGCGGGGGGTACGTGGTGGAGGAGCTGTTTTTT. This codes for CASSSVSGGYVVEELFF.

This chain uses TRBV3-1 (or the pseudogene TRBV3-2) with TRBJ2-3; 9 bases are a match to TRBD1. This CDR3 has 15 amino acids. Germline V gives CDR1 LGHDT, CDR2 YNNKEL (reference sequence). After removal of 3 bases from V and 7 bases from J, the junction contained 8 bases not matched to a gene. This CDR3 is CASSHSTGGTHTQYF. CDR3 DNA: TGTGCCAGCAGCCACTCCACAGGGGGCACGCATACGCAGTATTTT.

This sequence joins TRBV19 and TRBJ1-2; TRBD1 matches at 7 bases. Germline assignment: CDR1 LNHDA and CDR2 SQIVND (reference sequence). This CDR3 is built from 15 residues. The V segment lost 8 bases and the J segment 1 base; nucleotides outside the gene matches: 10. This CDR3 is CASFNTGALNYGYTF. The DNA for the CDR3 is TGTGCCAGTTTTAACACAGGGGCCCTTAACTATGGCTACACCTTC.

The chain combines TRBV7-3 with TRBJ2-1, with 13 bases identical to TRBD2. Germline values: CDR1 SGHTA, CDR2 FQGTGA. V shed 4 bases, J shed 8 bases, and the junction held 8 bases outside the gene matches. This CDR3 comprises 16 residues. The CDR3 region has the DNA TGTGCCAGCAGCTCCCGACTAGCGGGGGGTTTCGATGAGCAGTTCTTC. Amino acid sequence: CASSSRLAGGFDEQFF.

The CDR3: CASSSYLAPQETQYF. For the CDR3, the DNA is TGTGCCAGCAGCTCTTACCTAGCGCCCCAAGAGACCCAGTACTTC. V is TRBV7-2 and J is TRBJ2-5, with D perhaps matching TRBD2 (6 bases). The V gene's germline CDR1 is SGHTA and CDR2 FQGNSA. Trimming cost V 4 bases and J 1 base, with 13 bases left between them. This CDR3 is 15 amino acids long.

This chain links TRBV5-1 with TRBJ1-2; TRBD1 is a possible D gene (6 bases). V was cut by 0 bases and J by 6 bases, with 15 bases left in between. This CDR3 spans 15 amino acids. Germline V gene lookup returns CDR1 SGHRS and CDR2 YFSETQ. The CDR3 reads CASSLAGGRRDGYTF. As DNA, the CDR3 is TGCGCCAGCAGCTTGGCGGGGGGCCGAAGGGATGGCTACACCTTC. The variable domain in full, completed from reference TRBV5-1 and TRBJ1-2, reads KAGVTQTPRYLIKTRGQQVTLSCSPISGHRSVSWYQQTPGQGLQFLFEYFSETQRNKGNFPGRFSGRQFSNSRSEMNVSTLELGDSALYLCASSLAGGRRDGYTFGSGTRLTVV.

For this clone: Additional DNA sequences in this sample encode the identical CDR3. The V gene is TRBV27, the J gene TRBJ1-5, with 9 nucleotides matching TRBD1. V lost 6 bases, J lost 6 bases, and 0 bases stayed unmatched. The CDR3 extends over 12 amino acids. Germline V lookup: CDR1 MNHEY, CDR2 SMNVEV (reference sequence). The CDR3 reads CASRTGGQPQHF. For the CDR3, the DNA is TGTGCCAGCAGGACAGGGGGTCAGCCCCAGCATTTT.

The chain combines TRBV5-1 with TRBJ2-2; possibly TRBD2 for D (6 bases). Trimming cost V 0 bases and J 3 bases, with 9 bases left between them. The CDR3 has 15 residues. Germline V gives CDR1 SGHRS, CDR2 YFSETQ. The CDR3 is CASSLVGRYTGELFF. The DNA of the CDR3 is TGCGCCAGCAGCTTGGTGGGGAGGTACACCGGGGAGCTGTTTTTT.

This chain uses TRBV2 with TRBJ2-5; TRBD1 matches 7 bases. This CDR3 is built from 13 residues. The germline gives CDR1 SNHLY, CDR2 FYNNEI. V lost 4 bases and J lost 2; bases outside the gene matches: 1. The CDR3 DNA reads as TGTGCCAGCAGTGTGACAGGGCAAGAGACCCAGTACTTC. Residues: CASSVTGQETQYF.

This chain uses TRBV9 with TRBJ2-3; 8 bases fit TRBD2. V lost 0 bases, J lost 4 bases, and 4 bases stayed unmatched. The CDR3 covers 15 residues. Germline CDR1 is SGDLS and CDR2 is YYNGEE. The CDR3 protein is CASSVEGGGPDTQYF. DNA for the CDR3: TGTGCCAGCAGCGTAGAGGGCGGGGGGCCAGATACGCAGTATTTT.

V and J are TRBV28 and TRBJ2-7; TRBD2 aligns across 8 bases. The germline CDR1 and CDR2 sequences are MDHEN and SYDVKM. V lost 7 bases and J lost 0; bases outside the gene matches: 8. This CDR3 has 15 amino acids. CDR3 residues: CASILGGGSSYEQYF. As DNA, the CDR3 is TGTGCCAGCATTCTCGGCGGGGGGAGCTCCTACGAGCAGTACTTC.

V is TRBV25-1 and J is TRBJ1-1; no reliable D call. The CDR3 covers 13 residues. V lost 9 bases to trimming and J lost 7 bases, with 18 bases between them. Germline V lookup: CDR1 MGHDK, CDR2 SYGVNS. CDR3 sequence: CASTRGNRGEAFF. For the CDR3, the DNA is TGTGCCAGTACGCGGGGTAATCGGGGTGAAGCTTTCTTT.

The chain is built from TRBV2 and TRBJ2-4; D is undetermined. V was shortened by 3 bases and J by 6 bases, with 18 bases between the two germline ends. The CDR3 has 16 amino acids. Per the germline V gene, CDR1 is SNHLY and CDR2 is FYNNEI. CDR3 sequence (DNA): TGTGCCAGCAGTGATAGTCGGGTTGGCCCTGTAAACATTCAGTACTTC. Encoded protein: CASSDSRVGPVNIQYF.

CDR3 nucleotide sequence: TGCGCCAGCAGCTTGACAGGGTTTCGCAATCAGCCCCAGCATTTT. Translating it yields CASSLTGFRNQPQHF. J is TRBJ1-5 and V is TRBV5-1; the D gene is possibly TRBD1 (6 bases). The CDR3 runs to 15 residues. CDR1 and CDR2 from the germline V gene are SGHRS and YFSETQ. Trimming left V 1 base short and J 2 bases short, with 10 bases between.

The rearrangement joins TRBV5-1 to TRBJ2-7; D not resolved. CDR3 length: 14 amino acids. Germline assignment: CDR1 SGHRS and CDR2 YFSETQ. The germline V and J ends were trimmed by 2 bases and 5 bases, with 14 bases remaining between them. DNA for the CDR3: TGCGCCAGCAGCTTTGACACCCCCGAGAACGAGCAGTACTTC. Its protein is CASSFDTPENEQYF.

This rearrangement joins TRBV5-1 to TRBJ1-6, with 11 bases that match TRBD1. Germline assignment: CDR1 SGHRS and CDR2 YFSETQ. The CDR3 spans 16 residues. The trim removed 3 bases at V and 9 bases at J, leaving 8 bases unmatched. CDR3 nucleotides: TGCGCCAGCAGCTCCCCCGGGACAGGGGGTTTTTCACCCCTCCACTTT. Its protein product is CASSSPGTGGFSPLHF.

The chain recombines TRBV3-1 (or the pseudogene TRBV3-2) with TRBJ2-1, with 7 bases fitting TRBD2. Per germline, CDR1 LGHDT and CDR2 YNNKEL (reference sequence). There are 15 residues in the CDR3. The ends lost 1 base at V and 3 bases at J; junction bases unmatched: 3. CDR3 nucleotides: TGTGCCAGCAGCCAAGCGGGACTAAACTACAATGAGCAGTTCTTC. Translation gives CASSQAGLNYNEQFF.

The J gene is TRBJ2-5, the V gene TRBV7-9, with TRBD2 matching 11 bases. From germline, CDR1 is SEHNR and CDR2 FQNEAQ (reference sequence). Trimming took 4 bases from V and 6 from J; bases not matched to a gene: 16. The CDR3 consists of 18 residues. CDR3 sequence reads: CASSSRAPSLAGGQTQYF. The CDR3, as DNA: TGTGCCAGCAGCTCTAGGGCCCCCTCCCTAGCGGGGGGACAGACCCAGTACTTC.

V usage is TRBV5-6 and J usage is TRBJ2-7; TRBD1 agrees at 9 bases. V trimming: 9 bases; J trimming: 6 bases; junction bases outside the gene matches: 7. CDR1 is SGHDT, CDR2 YYEEEE, per germline. The CDR3 extends over 12 amino acids. In DNA, the CDR3 is TGTGCCACTGGGACAGGGCCCCTCGAGCAGTACTTC. This codes for CATGTGPLEQYF.

The table lists this clone with a few counts. Here the CDR3 reads CASSPTPGLTYEQYF. In nucleotides, the CDR3 is TGTGCCAGCAGCCCGACCCCGGGACTAACTTACGAGCAGTACTTC. The chain uses TRBV7-8 and TRBJ2-7, with TRBD2 matching 7 bases. The CDR3 runs 15 residues. After removal of 5 bases from V and 4 bases from J, the junction contained 11 bases not matched to a gene. Germline CDR1 SGHVS, CDR2 FQNEAQ.

The rearrangement links TRBV14 to TRBJ1-1, with D perhaps TRBD1 (6 bases). V was cut by 4 bases and J by 8 bases, with 20 bases left in between. The germline gives CDR1 SGHDN, CDR2 FVKESK. The CDR3 has 15 amino acids. CDR3 nucleotides: TGTGCCAGCAGCCGTATAGGGGGGGGGATGATGGAAGCTTTCTTT. Translated, it gives CASSRIGGGMMEAFF.

The chain is built from TRBV6-6 and TRBJ2-1, with 10 positions matching TRBD1. The CDR3 is 16 amino acids. J lost 7 bases, V lost 5 bases, and 11 bases had no gene match. In germline, CDR1 is MNHNY, CDR2 SVGAGI (reference sequence). The CDR3 DNA sequence: TGTGCCAGCAGTCTACAATGGGACAGGGGATCTAATGAGCAGTTCTTC. It yields the protein CASSLQWDRGSNEQFF.